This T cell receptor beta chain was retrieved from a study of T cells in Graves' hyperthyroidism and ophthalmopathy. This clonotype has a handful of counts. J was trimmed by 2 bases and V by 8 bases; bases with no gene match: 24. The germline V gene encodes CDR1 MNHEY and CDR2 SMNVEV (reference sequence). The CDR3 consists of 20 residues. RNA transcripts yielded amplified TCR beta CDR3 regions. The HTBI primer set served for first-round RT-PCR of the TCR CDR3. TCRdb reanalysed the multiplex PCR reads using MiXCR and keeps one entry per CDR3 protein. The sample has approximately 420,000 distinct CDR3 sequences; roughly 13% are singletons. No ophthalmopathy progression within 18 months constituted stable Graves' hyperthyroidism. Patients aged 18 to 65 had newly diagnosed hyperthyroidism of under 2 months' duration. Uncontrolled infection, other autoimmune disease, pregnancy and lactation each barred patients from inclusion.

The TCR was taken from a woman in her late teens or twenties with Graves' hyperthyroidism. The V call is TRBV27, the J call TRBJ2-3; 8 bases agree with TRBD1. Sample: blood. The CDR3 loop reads CASGQGQGARFGGFTDTQYF. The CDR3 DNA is TGTGCCAGCGGTCAAGGCCAGGGGGCGAGGTTTGGCGGTTTCACAGATACGCAGTATTTT.